The 27 T cell receptor beta chains listed next were all sequenced from one sample in a study of blood T cells in healthy people across ages. The authors ran a second PCR of about 7 to 12 cycles using a sample-barcoded 5' primer and a J-beta primer mix. TCRdb called the 5' RACE reads again in MiXCR, with one record for every CDR3 protein. In the table there are some 860,000 distinct CDR3 sequences, roughly three fifths of which are singletons. Material: blood. Receptors were obtained from a man aged 40-50 years in good health.

This clonotype was seen a handful of times. This sequence joins TRBV5-1 and TRBJ1-2, with 7 nucleotides matching TRBD1. The V gene's germline CDR1 is SGHRS and CDR2 YFSETQ. The J segment lost 2 bases and the V segment lost 0 bases, leaving 1 base of the junction unmatched. This CDR3 has 14 residues. As DNA, the CDR3 is TGCGCCAGCAGCTTGGAGGGACAGAACTATGGCTACACCTTC. Translating gives CASSLEGQNYGYTF.

A few counts support this clonotype. The rearrangement joins TRBV6-5 to TRBJ2-5; possibly TRBD1 or TRBD2 for D (5 bases each). The CDR3 loop spans 14 amino acids. The ends were cut back, 5 bases at V and 3 bases at J, with 13 bases in the middle. CDR1 and CDR2 from the germline V gene are MNHEY and SVGAGI. The CDR3 nucleotides read TGTGCCAGCAGTGTACAGGACGGGAAAGAGACCCAGTACTTC. Its protein is CASSVQDGKETQYF.

The chain carries TRBV20-1 and TRBJ1-1; possibly TRBD1 for D (6 bases). Germline loops: CDR1 DFQATT, CDR2 SNEGSKA (reference sequence). The CDR3 covers 13 residues. Trimming left V 6 bases short and J 0 bases short, with 11 bases between. This CDR3 is CSATGHLNTEAFF. CDR3 coding DNA: TGCAGTGCGACGGGACACCTGAACACTGAAGCTTTCTTT.

This clonotype was picked up a small number of times. This chain connects TRBV7-2 to TRBJ2-7; no reliable D call. Trimming pared 2 bases from V and 6 bases from J, leaving 5 bases between. The CDR3 spans 11 residues. Germline CDR1 is SGHTA and CDR2 is FQGNSA. The CDR3 DNA is TGTGCCAGCAGCTTATATCGCGAGCAGTACTTC. It translates to CASSLYREQYF.

V gene TRBV5-8 combines with J gene TRBJ1-2, with a possible D match to TRBD1 (5 bases). Trimming cost V 4 bases and J 4 bases, with 11 bases left between them. This CDR3 is built from 13 residues. In germline, CDR1 is SGHTS, CDR2 YDEGEE. CDR3 loop: CASSPRQLYGYTF. The CDR3 bases are TGTGCCAGCAGCCCCCGACAGCTCTATGGCTACACCTTC.

This clonotype has more than one count but fewer than ten. This chain connects TRBV4-1 to TRBJ1-2; 8 bases match TRBD1. Trimming at V came to 2 bases and at J to 4 bases, leaving 6 bases not matched to a gene. CDR3 length: 15 residues. Germline CDR1 and CDR2: MGHRA and YSYEKL. Here the CDR3 reads CASSQTGQASYGYTF. DNA of the CDR3: TGCGCCAGCAGCCAAACGGGACAGGCTTCCTATGGCTACACCTTC.

V is TRBV13 and J is TRBJ1-1; the D gene is possibly TRBD1 (5 bases). CDR1 is PRHDT and CDR2 is FYEKMQ in the germline V gene (reference sequence). V lost 5 bases to trimming and J lost 11 bases, with 24 bases between them. The CDR3 consists of 15 residues. CDR3 sequence (DNA): TGTGCCAGCAGCCACGACCCCGCCAGGGCTGGGATGGCTTTCTTT. Amino acid sequence: CASSHDPARAGMAFF.

This clonotype was counted a few times. This chain connects TRBV12-3 or TRBV12-4 to TRBJ1-2; maybe TRBD1 (5 bases). There are 14 residues in the CDR3. V lost 4 bases to trimming and J lost 4 bases, with 13 bases between them. The CDR3 spells CASSSGTESYGYTF. CDR3 in DNA: TGTGCCAGCAGTTCGGGGACGGAGAGCTATGGCTACACCTTC.

The V and J genes are TRBV4-2 and TRBJ1-5; possible D gene TRBD1, 6 bases. The CDR3 runs to 17 residues. The V and J ends lost 0 bases and 6 bases respectively, with 18 bases between them. The germline CDR1 and CDR2 sequences are LGHNA and YNFKEQ. CDR3: CASSQDSGAGGLQPQHF. In DNA form, the CDR3 reads TGTGCCAGCAGCCAAGATTCCGGGGCGGGGGGCCTTCAGCCCCAGCATTTT.

The chain recombines TRBV27 with TRBJ2-3, with 9 nucleotides matching TRBD1. The CDR3 has 15 residues. J was trimmed by 6 bases and V by 4 bases; bases with no gene match: 8. CDR1 and CDR2 from the germline V gene are MNHEY and SMNVEV (reference sequence). CDR3 nucleotide sequence: TGTGCCAGCAGTTCCAGGACAGGGGTTATGGATACGCAGTATTTT. Protein sequence: CASSSRTGVMDTQYF.

This clonotype was seen a few times. One base away lies a much larger clone, so this may be a sequencing read error. The V and J genes are TRBV9 and TRBJ2-7; possible D gene TRBD1, 5 bases. The CDR3 covers 14 residues. Germline-derived CDR1 and CDR2 are SGDLS and YYNGEE. V was clipped by 2 bases and J by 7 bases, with 16 bases between them. The CDR3 sequence is CASSVQGLGNEQYF. The CDR3 DNA sequence: TGTGCCAGCAGCGTCCAGGGTCTCGGTAATGAGCAGTACTTC.

The V and J genes are TRBV6-8 and TRBJ2-5; 8 bases are shared with TRBD2. The V segment lost 0 bases and the J segment 0 bases; nucleotides outside the gene matches: 12. This CDR3 region has 19 residues. CDR1 is MNHGY and CDR2 is SAAAGT in the germline V gene. The CDR3 bases are TGTGCCAGCAGTTACTCGGTCGCCGAACTGGGACTAGACCAAGAGACCCAGTACTTC. Its protein is CASSYSVAELGLDQETQYF.

V and J are TRBV20-1 and TRBJ1-4; TRBD1 is a possible D gene (6 bases). The CDR3 spans 14 residues. V was pared by 5 bases and J by 4 bases, with 14 bases between. Germline loops: CDR1 DFQATT, CDR2 SNEGSKA (reference sequence). The CDR3 spells CSAQGTGNNEKLFF. The CDR3 DNA reads TGCAGTGCTCAGGGGACGGGGAATAATGAAAAACTGTTTTTT.

The chain combines TRBV7-2 with TRBJ2-1, with 9 positions matching TRBD1. Germline V gives CDR1 SGHTA, CDR2 FQGNSA. With V trimmed by 6 bases and J by 6 bases, 6 bases remained unmatched. The CDR3 extends over 14 amino acids. CDR3 in DNA: TGTGCCAGCAGAGGGACAGGGTTTCGCAATGAGCAGTTCTTC. The encoded protein is CASRGTGFRNEQFF.

The chain couples TRBV7-2 to TRBJ2-7; D assignment may be TRBD1 or TRBD2 (5 bases each). This CDR3 contains 13 residues. Germline V lookup: CDR1 SGHTA, CDR2 FQGNSA. The V and J ends lost 8 bases and 6 bases respectively, with 17 bases between them. The DNA for the CDR3 is TGTGCCAGCGGCGTAGGACGGGACGGCGAGCAGTACTTC. Amino acid sequence: CASGVGRDGEQYF.

This clonotype was detected a few times. The V call is TRBV9, the J call TRBJ2-3, with D unresolved. The germline V gene encodes CDR1 SGDLS and CDR2 YYNGEE. The CDR3 contains 15 residues. V lost 0 bases and J lost 2, with 10 bases in between. In DNA form, the CDR3 reads TGTGCCAGCAGCGTAGATTTGGGAATCACAGATACGCAGTATTTT. Protein: CASSVDLGITDTQYF.

The chain recombines TRBV27 with TRBJ1-2; TRBD1 agrees at 8 bases. CDR1 is MNHEY, CDR2 SMNVEV, per germline (reference sequence). This CDR3 is built from 15 residues. With 5 bases clipped from V and 4 bases from J, the junction kept 9 bases outside the gene matches. The chain's CDR3 is CASSPLGTGSYGYTF. The CDR3 DNA follows: TGTGCCAGCAGTCCACTAGGGACAGGCAGCTATGGCTACACCTTC.

The chain links TRBV11-1 to TRBJ2-5; possible D gene TRBD2, 6 bases. The V gene lost 4 bases and the J gene lost 1 base, with 19 bases spanning the gap. Germline V gene sequence: CDR1 SGHAT, CDR2 FQDESV (reference sequence). This CDR3 has 17 amino acids. CDR3 amino acids: CASSWMAGPAIQETQYF. In DNA form, the CDR3 reads TGTGCCAGCAGCTGGATGGCGGGGCCCGCCATCCAAGAGACCCAGTACTTC.

The rearrangement joins TRBV21-1 to TRBJ2-4. TRBV21-1 is given as a pseudogene. The CDR3 totals 18 residues. The CDR3 DNA reads as TGTGCCAGCAGCAAAGATTTGGTGCTGTTGACAGCCAAAAACATTCAGTACTTC. It yields the protein CASSKDLVLLTAKNIQYF.

The chain is built from TRBV7-9 and TRBJ1-1; no reliable D call. There are 13 residues in the CDR3. Trimming removed 0 bases at V and 8 bases at J, with 10 bases between. Germline V gene data show CDR1 as SEHNR and CDR2 as FQNEAQ (reference sequence). CDR3 nucleotide sequence: TGTGCCAGCAGCTTAGCTGCTTCCCCGGAAGCTTTCTTT. It is translated as CASSLAASPEAFF.

This sequence joins TRBV20-1 and TRBJ2-5, with D possibly being TRBD1 or TRBD2 (6 bases each). Germline CDR1 and CDR2: DFQATT and SNEGSKA (reference sequence). CDR3 length: 15 residues. As DNA, the CDR3 is TGCGCTTCTAGCCCAAAGGCGGGCCTCGGGGGCAGTCCGTACTTC. Translating it yields CASSPKAGLGGSPYF.

This clonotype came up a few times. This sequence joins TRBV27 and TRBJ2-5; perhaps D is TRBD1 or TRBD2 (5 bases each). CDR1 and CDR2 (germline): MNHEY, SMNVEV (reference sequence). This CDR3 is 14 amino acids long. The germline V and J ends were trimmed by 0 bases and 3 bases, with 8 bases remaining between them. DNA of the CDR3: TGTGCCAGCAGTTTATCGGGGGATAAAGAGACCCAGTACTTC. Its protein product is CASSLSGDKETQYF.

This clonotype was seen only a few times. The chain links TRBV13 to TRBJ1-6; 8 bases are a match to TRBD1. Germline CDR1 and CDR2: PRHDT and FYEKMQ (reference sequence). There are 14 residues in the CDR3. The ends lost 3 bases at V and 9 bases at J; junction bases unmatched: 4. The CDR3 sequence is CASSFRGQGSPLHF. CDR3 bases: TGTGCCAGCAGCTTCAGGGGGCAAGGTTCACCCCTCCACTTT. The complete variable domain, with remaining parts taken from reference TRBV13 and TRBJ1-6, reads AAGVIQSPRHLIKEKRETATLKCYPIPRHDTVYWYQQGPGQDPQFLISFYEKMQSDKGSIPDRFSAQQFSDYHSELNMSSLELGDSALYFCASSFRGQGSPLHFGNGTRLTVT.

Notes on this clonotype: At one end the junction does not follow the germline gene, possibly because of a read error. The chain is built from TRBV12-3 or TRBV12-4 and TRBJ2-3, with D perhaps TRBD1 (5 bases). The CDR3 runs to 14 residues. The CDR3 DNA sequence: TGTGCCAACAGTCGCGACAGAGGAACAGATACGCAGTATTTT. It specifies CANSRDRGTDTQYF.

The chain uses TRBV4-3 and TRBJ2-2, with 8 bases identical to TRBD1. The CDR3 is made up of 15 amino acids. Trimming cost V 5 bases and J 5 bases; bases outside gene matches: 7. CDR1 is LGHNA and CDR2 is YSLEER in the germline V gene. This CDR3 is CASSGTGRTTGELFF. DNA for the CDR3: TGCGCCAGCAGCGGGACAGGAAGAACAACCGGGGAGCTGTTTTTT.

This clonotype was counted a few times. J is TRBJ2-1 and V is TRBV21-1; the table's D call TRBD1 went unverified against the DNA. TRBV21-1 is given as a pseudogene. The CDR3 has 15 amino acids. DNA of the CDR3: TGTGCCAGCAGCATAGGGACAGGGGAGGGCAATGAGCAGTTCTTC. This translates into CASSIGTGEGNEQFF.

The table lists this clonotype with a few counts. This chain links TRBV30 with TRBJ1-5, with a tentative D call TRBD1 (6 bases). CDR3 length: 13 residues. V was trimmed by 1 base and J by 7 bases, leaving 11 bases between them. Germline values: CDR1 GTSNPN, CDR2 SVGIG (reference sequence). The CDR3, as DNA: TGTGCCTGGAGTGGCGGGGGCCACCAGCCCCAGCATTTT. This sequence encodes CAWSGGGHQPQHF.